These T cell receptor beta chains were read from a single sample in a study of early T cells in non-severe SARS-CoV-2 infection. TCRdb recomputed calls from the 5' RACE reads with MiXCR, one row per CDR3 protein. This sample carries some 36,000 distinct CDR3 sequences, around 6.5% of them seen once, and the ten largest clones take about 25%. The sample in question was whole blood, obtained at baseline. Every receptor here comes from an adult who was a healthcare worker with PCR-confirmed SARS-CoV-2 infection or an uninfected control (not recorded which). The CDR3 runs from the conserved cysteine through the conserved F or W. The order of the fields is CDR3 protein, CDR3 DNA, D gene, J gene, clone size, CDR3 length, V gene. The D gene is left open where the match is weak. Clone size, where shown, is once, few, many, or a class for clones that have expanded.

CDR3 protein: CASSVATLTSRAQYF
CDR3 DNA: TGTGCCAGCAGCGTCGCGACCCTCACTAGCAGGGCGCAGTATTTT
D gene: NA
J gene: TRBJ2-3
clone size: NA
CDR3 length: 15
V gene: TRBV7-2

CDR3 protein: CSFDRENQETQYF
CDR3 DNA: TGCAGCTTTGACAGGGAAAACCAAGAGACCCAGTACTTC
D gene: TRBD1
J gene: TRBJ2-5
clone size: NA
CDR3 length: 13
V gene: TRBV29-1

CDR3 protein: CANNQYRDRCDEQYF
CDR3 DNA: TGTGCCAACAATCAATACCGGGACAGATGCGACGAGCAGTACTTC
D gene: TRBD1
J gene: TRBJ2-7
clone size: many
CDR3 length: 15
V gene: TRBV19

CDR3 protein: CAGSSTLTGELFF
CDR3 DNA: TGTGCCGGCTCCAGCACTCTCACCGGGGAGCTGTTTTTT
D gene: NA
J gene: TRBJ2-2
clone size: many
CDR3 length: 13
V gene: TRBV12-3/TRBV12-4

CDR3 protein: CASSGTDNEQFF
CDR3 DNA: TGCGCCAGCAGTGGGACCGACAATGAGCAGTTCTTC
D gene: NA
J gene: TRBJ2-1
clone size: many
CDR3 length: 12
V gene: TRBV10-1

CDR3 protein: CASSEGGLAATDTQYF
CDR3 DNA: TGTGCCAGCAGCGAGGGGGGGCTAGCGGCCACAGATACGCAGTATTTT
D gene: NA
J gene: TRBJ2-3
clone size: NA
CDR3 length: 16
V gene: TRBV9

CDR3 protein: CASLLAAADFSGANVLTF
CDR3 DNA: TGTGCCAGCCTACTAGCGGCAGCAGACTTCTCTGGGGCCAACGTCCTGACTTTC
D gene: TRBD2
J gene: TRBJ2-6
clone size: many
CDR3 length: 18
V gene: TRBV7-9

CDR3 protein: CSADRRGAGQPQHF
CDR3 DNA: TGCAGTGCCGATCGGCGGGGGGCTGGGCAGCCCCAGCATTTT
D gene: NA
J gene: TRBJ1-5
clone size: many
CDR3 length: 14
V gene: TRBV20-1

CDR3 protein: CASSLFGGFDYEQYF
CDR3 DNA: TGTGCCAGCAGCCTTTTTGGGGGGTTCGACTACGAGCAGTACTTC
D gene: NA
J gene: TRBJ2-7
clone size: NA
CDR3 length: 15
V gene: TRBV5-5

CDR3 protein: CASSPNRNSPLHF
CDR3 DNA: TGTGCCAGCAGTCCGAACCGAAATTCACCCCTCCACTTT
D gene: NA
J gene: TRBJ1-6
clone size: few
CDR3 length: 13
V gene: TRBV7-3

CDR3 protein: CSAAVTGWSNQPQHF
CDR3 DNA: TGCAGTGCGGCAGTTACAGGGTGGAGCAATCAGCCCCAGCATTTT
D gene: NA
J gene: TRBJ1-5
clone size: many
CDR3 length: 15
V gene: TRBV20-1

CDR3 protein: CAWSKQGRRGTGELFF
CDR3 DNA: TGTGCCTGGAGTAAACAGGGGCGCCGAGGCACCGGGGAGCTGTTTTTT
D gene: TRBD1
J gene: TRBJ2-2
clone size: many
CDR3 length: 16
V gene: TRBV30

CDR3 protein: CASSQGWGVDYEQYF
CDR3 DNA: TGCGCCAGCAGCCAAGGCTGGGGGGTGGACTACGAGCAGTACTTC
D gene: NA
J gene: TRBJ2-7
clone size: many
CDR3 length: 15
V gene: TRBV4-3

CDR3 protein: CASSPRLAGGSRQETQYF
CDR3 DNA: TGTGCCAGCAGCCCGAGACTAGCGGGAGGGAGTAGGCAAGAGACCCAGTACTTC
D gene: TRBD2
J gene: TRBJ2-5
clone size: few
CDR3 length: 18
V gene: TRBV9

CDR3 protein: CASSLRQELAKNIQYF
CDR3 DNA: TGTGCCAGCAGCTTACGCCAGGAGCTAGCCAAAAACATTCAGTACTTC
D gene: NA
J gene: TRBJ2-4
clone size: many
CDR3 length: 16
V gene: TRBV7-8

CDR3 protein: CARREGSTDTQYF
CDR3 DNA: TGTGCCAGACGGGAGGGCAGCACAGATACGCAGTATTTT
D gene: TRBD2
J gene: TRBJ2-3
clone size: many
CDR3 length: 13
V gene: TRBV2

CDR3 protein: CATRMGGLAKNIQYF
CDR3 DNA: TGTGCCACCAGGATGGGCGGACTAGCCAAAAACATTCAGTACTTC
D gene: NA
J gene: TRBJ2-4
clone size: many
CDR3 length: 15
V gene: TRBV6-2/TRBV6-3

CDR3 protein: CASSPTGFAEQYF
CDR3 DNA: TGTGCCAGTAGCCCGACAGGGTTCGCCGAGCAGTACTTC
D gene: TRBD1
J gene: TRBJ2-7
clone size: many
CDR3 length: 13
V gene: TRBV19

CDR3 protein: CASSLTGGDTQYF
CDR3 DNA: TGTGCCAGCAGCCTCACAGGGGGAGATACGCAGTATTTT
D gene: TRBD1
J gene: TRBJ2-3
clone size: many
CDR3 length: 13
V gene: TRBV3-1

CDR3 protein: CASSYSEALGVRPNSYEQYF
CDR3 DNA: TGTGCCAGCAGTTACTCAGAGGCGTTGGGGGTCAGACCTAACTCCTACGAGCAGTACTTC
D gene: NA
J gene: TRBJ2-7
clone size: many
CDR3 length: 20
V gene: TRBV6-2/TRBV6-3

CDR3 protein: CASSVGGANTGELFF
CDR3 DNA: TGTGCCAGCAGCGTCGGGGGCGCGAACACCGGGGAGCTGTTTTTT
D gene: NA
J gene: TRBJ2-2
clone size: few
CDR3 length: 15
V gene: TRBV11-1

CDR3 protein: CASSLGLAGSQYF
CDR3 DNA: TGTGCCAGCAGTTTGGGACTAGCGGGATCCCAGTACTTC
D gene: TRBD2
J gene: TRBJ2-5
clone size: NA
CDR3 length: 13
V gene: TRBV12-3/TRBV12-4

CDR3 protein: CAILNTEAFF
CDR3 DNA: TGTGCCATTCTTAACACTGAAGCTTTCTTT
D gene: NA
J gene: TRBJ1-1
clone size: medium-sized
CDR3 length: 10
V gene: TRBV27

CDR3 protein: CASSPIGTRTIYF
CDR3 DNA: TGTGCCAGCAGTCCTATAGGCACTCGCACCATATATTTT
D gene: NA
J gene: TRBJ1-3
clone size: many
CDR3 length: 13
V gene: TRBV28

CDR3 protein: CASSSTGAAVTDTQYF
CDR3 DNA: TGTGCCAGCAGCTCGACAGGGGCGGCCGTCACAGATACGCAGTATTTT
D gene: TRBD1
J gene: TRBJ2-3
clone size: many
CDR3 length: 16
V gene: TRBV6-5

CDR3 protein: CASRLAGVRSYEQYF
CDR3 DNA: TGTGCCAGCAGACTAGCGGGGGTGCGCTCCTACGAGCAGTACTTC
D gene: TRBD2
J gene: TRBJ2-7
clone size: NA
CDR3 length: 15
V gene: TRBV27

CDR3 protein: CASSPTGNYGYTF
CDR3 DNA: TGTGCCAGCAGCCCCACGGGAAACTATGGCTACACCTTC
D gene: NA
J gene: TRBJ1-2
clone size: many
CDR3 length: 13
V gene: TRBV5-6

CDR3 protein: CASSSGGKAGKNYGYTF
CDR3 DNA: TGTGCCAGCAGCTCGGGCGGGAAGGCGGGGAAGAACTATGGCTACACCTTC
D gene: NA
J gene: TRBJ1-2
clone size: many
CDR3 length: 17
V gene: TRBV7-2

CDR3 protein: CASLSGTLGETQYF
CDR3 DNA: TGCGCCAGCCTTTCCGGGACTCTAGGGGAGACCCAGTACTTC
D gene: NA
J gene: TRBJ2-5
clone size: NA
CDR3 length: 14
V gene: TRBV10-1

CDR3 protein: CASSKSPGPLPYEQYF
CDR3 DNA: TGTGCCAGTAGTAAGTCTCCGGGACCTCTACCGTACGAGCAGTACTTC
D gene: NA
J gene: TRBJ2-7
clone size: few
CDR3 length: 16
V gene: TRBV19

CDR3 protein: CASRRGTSGGNTGELFF
CDR3 DNA: TGTGCCAGCAGGCGGGGGACTAGCGGGGGAAACACCGGGGAGCTGTTTTTT
D gene: TRBD2
J gene: TRBJ2-2
clone size: few
CDR3 length: 17
V gene: TRBV27

CDR3 protein: CATSRSGLGLSNEQFF
CDR3 DNA: TGTGCCACCTCCCGCTCGGGACTAGGGCTCAGCAATGAGCAGTTCTTC
D gene: TRBD2
J gene: TRBJ2-1
clone size: many
CDR3 length: 16
V gene: TRBV27

CDR3 protein: CSVTRAKTQYF
CDR3 DNA: TGCAGTGTGACGCGGGCCAAGACCCAGTACTTC
D gene: NA
J gene: TRBJ2-5
clone size: medium-sized
CDR3 length: 11
V gene: TRBV20-1

CDR3 protein: CASSYSRRRLHGNTIYF
CDR3 DNA: TGTGCCAGCAGCTACTCCCGGAGACGCCTGCATGGAAACACCATATATTTT
D gene: NA
J gene: TRBJ1-3
clone size: NA
CDR3 length: 17
V gene: TRBV7-6

CDR3 protein: CASSLSSLAGVHEQFF
CDR3 DNA: TGTGCCAGCAGTTTATCGAGCCTAGCGGGAGTGCATGAGCAGTTCTTC
D gene: TRBD2
J gene: TRBJ2-1
clone size: few
CDR3 length: 16
V gene: TRBV27

CDR3 protein: CASCRLAGGPNEQFF
CDR3 DNA: TGTGCCAGCTGCCGACTAGCGGGAGGGCCCAATGAGCAGTTCTTC
D gene: TRBD2
J gene: TRBJ2-1
clone size: NA
CDR3 length: 15
V gene: TRBV6-1

CDR3 protein: CSVEVKGLYEQYF
CDR3 DNA: TGCAGCGTTGAAGTCAAGGGGCTATACGAGCAGTACTTC
D gene: NA
J gene: TRBJ2-7
clone size: few
CDR3 length: 13
V gene: TRBV29-1

CDR3 protein: CASSLGVRISEQPQHF
CDR3 DNA: TGCGCCAGCAGCTTGGGTGTTAGGATTTCGGAACAGCCCCAGCATTTT
D gene: NA
J gene: TRBJ1-5
clone size: many
CDR3 length: 16
V gene: TRBV5-1

CDR3 protein: CASIRGPGETQYF
CDR3 DNA: TGTGCCAGCATCAGAGGGCCGGGGGAGACCCAGTACTTC
D gene: NA
J gene: TRBJ2-5
clone size: many
CDR3 length: 13
V gene: TRBV28

CDR3 protein: CASSNLIMGKSHGTYEQYF
CDR3 DNA: TGTGCCAGCAGCAATTTGATCATGGGAAAGAGTCACGGAACCTACGAGCAGTACTTC
D gene: NA
J gene: TRBJ2-7
clone size: few
CDR3 length: 19
V gene: TRBV21-1